Below, 11 T cell receptor beta chains from the same sample are listed, as sequenced in a study of shared clonotypes between healthy human individuals. Sequenced by immunoSEQ multiplex PCR; TCRdb stores in-frame clones only, minus some. The table includes about 1 million clones, approximately 70% detected once. Material: memory CD4+ T cells sorted from blood. Sample subset: CD45RA-negative fraction. The receptors originated from a man younger than 30 in good health.

The chain combines TRBV19 with TRBJ2-7; 7 nucleotides line up with TRBD1. CDR1 and CDR2 from the germline V gene are LNHDA and SQIVND (reference sequence). The CDR3 sequence is 14 residues long. The J segment lost 2 bases and the V segment lost 3 bases, leaving 4 bases of the junction unmatched. The chain's CDR3 is CASSMWDSTYEQYF. The CDR3 bases are TGTGCCAGTAGTATGTGGGACAGCACCTACGAGCAGTACTTC.

In its sample, this clone was seen a few times. This specimen includes other DNA sequences encoding the same CDR3. The chain carries TRBV27 and TRBJ1-1, with 7 positions matching TRBD1. V gave up 6 bases and J gave up 5 bases; unmatched junction bases: 6. The CDR3 is 13 residues long. Germline values: CDR1 MNHEY, CDR2 SMNVEV (reference sequence). For the CDR3, the DNA is TGTGCCAGCAGCGAACAGGGGAGGACTGAAGCTTTCTTT. Translating gives CASSEQGRTEAFF.

The rearrangement joins TRBV10-2 to TRBJ1-5, with D possibly being TRBD1 (5 bases). The V gene's germline CDR1 is WSHSY and CDR2 SAAADI. With 5 bases removed from V and 5 bases from J, the gap between germline ends came to 10 bases. The length of the CDR3 is 13 residues. This chain's CDR3 is CASSWDRDQPQHF. The CDR3 DNA reads as TGCGCCAGCAGTTGGGACCGTGATCAGCCCCAGCATTTT.

There are a few counts of this clone. The chain uses TRBV7-3 and TRBJ1-1; no reliable D call. The length of the CDR3 is 11 residues. V was cut by 0 bases and J by 8 bases, with 4 bases left in between. CDR1 and CDR2 (germline): SGHTA, FQGTGA. This CDR3 reads CASSLTVEAFF. The CDR3 DNA is TGTGCCAGCAGCTTAACCGTCGAAGCTTTCTTT.

The table lists this clone with a few counts. The rearrangement links TRBV6-5 to TRBJ2-7, with 8 bases identical to TRBD2. The CDR3 runs to 14 residues. The V gene end was trimmed by 5 bases and the J gene end by 7 bases; junction bases not matched to a gene: 10. CDR1 is MNHEY and CDR2 is SVGAGI in the germline V gene. CDR3 region: CASSKGAGAREQYF. CDR3 coding DNA: TGTGCCAGCAGTAAGGGAGCGGGAGCGCGGGAGCAGTACTTC.

V usage is TRBV29-1 and J usage is TRBJ1-1, with D possibly TRBD1 on 5 matching bases. The germline V and J ends were trimmed by 2 bases and 3 bases, with 16 bases remaining between them. This CDR3 spans 15 amino acids. Per germline, CDR1 SQVTM and CDR2 ANQGSEA. The CDR3: CSVEPLDGGDTEAFF. CDR3 DNA: TGCAGCGTTGAACCCCTGGACGGGGGAGACACTGAAGCTTTCTTT. The full variable domain, its missing parts supplied by reference TRBV29-1 and TRBJ1-1, is SAVISQKPSRDICQRGTSLTIQCQVDSQVTMMFWYRQQPGQSLTLIATANQGSEATYESGFVIDKFPISRPNLTFSTLTVSNMSPEDSSIYLCSVEPLDGGDTEAFFGQGTRLTVV.

V gene TRBV10-3 combines with J gene TRBJ2-5; TRBD2 agrees at 13 bases. CDR1 ENHRY and CDR2 SYGVKD come from the germline V gene. V lost 5 bases to trimming and J lost 13 bases; unmatched junction nucleotides: 13. This CDR3 region has 15 residues. This CDR3 reads CAISSPTSGGPRLYF. CDR3 nucleotides: TGTGCCATCAGTTCTCCGACTAGCGGGGGGCCCCGTCTGTACTTC.

With respect to this clone: Given the absence of the conserved phenylalanine or tryptophan at the CDR3 end, a read error is likely. The chain uses TRBV28 and TRBJ1-2, with D unresolved. CDR1 is MDHEN, CDR2 SYDVKM, per germline. V lost 3 bases and J 5 bases, leaving 13 bases between the germline ends. The CDR3 spans 14 residues. In DNA, the CDR3 is TGTGCCAGCAGTTTGGTTTCAGATCATTATGGCTACACCCTC. Its translation is CASSLVSDHYGYTL.

CDR3 protein: CASSRTSLETQYF. CDR3 DNA sequence: TGTGCCAGCAGCCGGACCTCATTGGAGACCCAGTACTTC. The chain combines TRBV7-2 with TRBJ2-5; no reliable D call. Germline CDR1 SGHTA, CDR2 FQGNSA. Trimming cost V 5 bases and J 5 bases, with 12 bases left between them. The CDR3 runs to 13 residues.

The V gene is TRBV4-2, the J gene TRBJ2-2; 8 nucleotides align to TRBD1. Germline V gene lookup returns CDR1 LGHNA and CDR2 YNFKEQ. After removal of 3 bases from V and 5 bases from J, the junction contained 2 bases not matched to a gene. This CDR3 is 14 amino acids long. The CDR3 protein is CASSHDRGTGELFF. Here the CDR3 DNA reads TGTGCCAGCAGCCATGACAGGGGAACCGGGGAGCTGTTTTTT.

The genes are TRBV4-1 and TRBJ2-7, with D unclear. This CDR3 comprises 13 residues. From germline, CDR1 is MGHRA and CDR2 YSYEKL. Trimming pared 0 bases from V and 3 bases from J, leaving 6 bases between. Written as DNA, the CDR3 is TGCGCCAGCAGCCAAGATACGTACTACGAGCAGTACTTC. Protein sequence: CASSQDTYYEQYF.